The source of this T cell receptor (beta chain) is a study of blood T cell repertoires in COVID-19. Germline V CDR1 and CDR2: PRHDT, FYEKMQ (reference sequence). Trimming removed 8 bases at V and 6 bases at J, with 22 bases between. The CDR3 has 15 residues. Original handling: It was from reference gene primer amplification that nucleated cell counts were estimated. Here immunoSEQ multiplex PCR was the method, and the copy in TCRdb shows in-frame clones only, minus some. For V, J and clone size, that table is used; D and trimming come from the DNA. The repertoire consists of 250,000 or so clones, with approximately 89% occurring once and the leading ten covering just under 9%.

The sequenced material came from peripheral blood. The J gene is TRBJ1-2, the V gene TRBV13; tentatively, D is TRBD1 (5 bases). The origin of this receptor is a man in his forties with active or convalescent COVID-19. The CDR3 DNA reads as TGTGCCAGCTCTACTCGCGGGGGACGGCGGGATGGCTACACCTTC. Translated: CASSTRGGRRDGYTF.